Presented here are 20 T cell receptor beta chains from one specimen sequenced in a study of tissue T cells after allogeneic stem cell transplantation. Some clones are missing from TCRdb's copy, which holds only in-frame ones; the method was immunoSEQ multiplex PCR. The table lists about 1,500 clones, 73% of them singletons. The sequenced sample was esophagus tissue, obtained at autopsy. The receptors were sampled from a woman aged 18-49 years with breast cancer.

This chain uses TRBV18 with TRBJ2-7, with D unresolved. Germline assignment: CDR1 KGHSH and CDR2 LQKENI. The CDR3 spans 14 residues. V lost 3 bases and J 2 bases, leaving 11 bases between the germline ends. The CDR3 DNA sequence: TGTGCCAGCTCACCTCCTAGGTCTGCCTACGAGCAGTACTTC. It yields the protein CASSPPRSAYEQYF.

The J gene is TRBJ2-7, the V gene TRBV3-1 (or the pseudogene TRBV3-2), with 8 nucleotides matching TRBD1. With 4 bases clipped from V and 3 bases from J, the junction kept 11 bases outside the gene matches. The CDR3 extends over 16 amino acids. Per the germline V gene, CDR1 is LGHDT and CDR2 is YNNKEL (reference sequence). This CDR3 reads CASSPREETGGYEQYF. The CDR3 DNA reads TGTGCCAGCAGCCCTCGCGAAGAAACAGGGGGCTACGAGCAGTACTTC.

The chain recombines TRBV11-2 with TRBJ1-5, with D unclear. Germline CDR1 reads SGHAT; CDR2 reads FQNNGV. The CDR3 contains 15 residues. Trimming pared 5 bases from V and 2 bases from J, leaving 13 bases between. CDR3 loop: CASSPSPTGNQPQHF. CDR3 coding DNA: TGTGCCAGCAGCCCTAGCCCAACGGGCAATCAGCCCCAGCATTTT.

The CDR3, as DNA: TGTGCCAGCAGCCAAGATCTCCGGATCACAGATACGCAGTATTTT. It codes for CASSQDLRITDTQYF. The chain links TRBV4-2 to TRBJ2-3; D uncertain. V lost 0 bases and J 2 bases, leaving 9 bases between the germline ends. The CDR3 totals 15 residues. The germline CDR1 and CDR2 sequences are LGHNA and YNFKEQ.

V gene TRBV6-6 combines with J gene TRBJ2-5, with D unresolved. CDR3 length: 12 amino acids. Germline CDR1 is MNHNY and CDR2 is SVGAGI (reference sequence). V was cut by 5 bases and J by 4 bases, with 8 bases left in between. Here the CDR3 DNA reads TGTGCCAGCAGTAGGAAGGGAGAGACCCAGTACTTC. Translated: CASSRKGETQYF.

The genes are TRBV30 and TRBJ2-1; TRBD2 aligns across 9 bases. V lost 0 bases and J lost 0; bases outside the gene matches: 12. CDR1 is GTSNPN and CDR2 is SVGIG in the germline V gene (reference sequence). The CDR3 loop spans 19 amino acids. The CDR3 reads CAWSVNRYSGSGSYNEQFF. The CDR3 nucleotides are TGTGCCTGGAGTGTAAACCGGTATAGCGGGAGCGGCTCCTACAATGAGCAGTTCTTC.

V is TRBV11-3 and J is TRBJ2-2; 8 bases align to TRBD1. This CDR3 region has 15 residues. With 5 bases clipped from V and 1 base from J, the junction kept 3 bases outside the gene matches. Germline CDR1 is SGHNT and CDR2 is YENEEA. Here the CDR3 DNA reads TGTGCCAGCAGCCGGGGGACAGGGAACACCGGGGAGCTGTTTTTT. Residues: CASSRGTGNTGELFF.

This chain links TRBV11-1 with TRBJ1-2; perhaps TRBD1 as D (5 bases). Germline CDR1 and CDR2: SGHAT and FQDESV (reference sequence). V gave up 5 bases and J gave up 2 bases, with 12 bases separating them. This CDR3 is built from 14 residues. The CDR3 spells CASSADWGNYGYTF. DNA for the CDR3: TGTGCCAGCAGCGCAGACTGGGGGAACTATGGCTACACCTTC.

The genes are TRBV7-2 and TRBJ2-7, with a weak D call TRBD2 (6 bases). Germline V lookup: CDR1 SGHTA, CDR2 FQGNSA. V was cut by 1 base and J by 6 bases, with 10 bases left in between. The CDR3 consists of 13 residues. The chain's CDR3 is CASSLGRGGEQYF. The DNA for the CDR3 is TGTGCCAGCAGCTTAGGACGGGGAGGCGAGCAGTACTTC.

V gene TRBV3-1 (or the pseudogene TRBV3-2) combines with J gene TRBJ2-1; D is possibly TRBD2 (6 bases). V lost 0 bases and J lost 2, with 11 bases in between. This CDR3 region has 16 residues. The germline gives CDR1 LGHDT, CDR2 YNNKEL (reference sequence). The CDR3 loop reads CASSQEEAGPYNEQFF. Here the CDR3 DNA reads TGTGCCAGCAGCCAAGAGGAGGCGGGACCCTACAATGAGCAGTTCTTC.

The chain is built from TRBV18 and TRBJ2-1; no clear D. With 6 bases removed from V and 10 bases from J, the gap between germline ends came to 13 bases. Germline CDR1 is KGHSH and CDR2 is LQKENI. This CDR3 has 12 residues. CDR3 nucleotide sequence: TGTGCCAGCTCCTCAGATATCAACGAGCAGTTCTTC. It encodes CASSSDINEQFF.

This rearrangement joins TRBV13 to TRBJ2-7; the match to TRBD1 covers 7 bases. The V segment lost 5 bases and the J segment 7 bases; nucleotides outside the gene matches: 5. CDR3 length: 12 amino acids. In germline, CDR1 is PRHDT, CDR2 FYEKMQ (reference sequence). CDR3 region: CASSLQGKEQYF. As DNA, the CDR3 is TGTGCCAGCAGCCTACAGGGGAAAGAGCAGTACTTC.

The chain carries TRBV30 and TRBJ2-2; D not resolved. The CDR3 is 14 amino acids. CDR1 GTSNPN and CDR2 SVGIG come from the germline V gene (reference sequence). The V end was cut by 5 bases, the J end by 2 bases, with 12 bases between. The CDR3 DNA reads as TGTGCCTGGGGAAGGTTGGCAAACACCGGGGAGCTGTTTTTT. Translation: CAWGRLANTGELFF. The full variable domain, its missing parts supplied by reference TRBV30 and TRBJ2-2, is SQTIHQWPATLVQPVGSPLSLECTVEGTSNPNLYWYRQAAGRGLQLLFYSVGIGQISSEVPQNLSASRPQDRQFILSSKKLLLSDSGFYLCAWGRLANTGELFFGEGSRLTVL.

The rearrangement uses TRBV11-2 and TRBJ2-3; tentative D call: TRBD2 (7 bases). Between the trimmed V and J ends, which lost 6 bases and 2 bases, there was a span of 15 bases. Germline loops: CDR1 SGHAT, CDR2 FQNNGV. This CDR3 contains 15 residues. DNA of the CDR3: TGTGCCAGCAGTCGCCTGGGGGGGGCCACAGATACGCAGTATTTT. It codes for CASSRLGGATDTQYF.

The V gene is TRBV10-3, the J gene TRBJ2-7; possible D gene TRBD2, 5 bases. Germline V gene sequence: CDR1 ENHRY, CDR2 SYGVKD. Deletions cut 3 bases from V and 5 bases from J, with 26 bases between. The CDR3 spans 18 residues. This CDR3 reads CAISEGLATLRQINEQYF. The CDR3 DNA reads TGTGCCATCAGTGAAGGGCTAGCTACGTTACGGCAGATCAACGAGCAGTACTTC.

This chain links TRBV19 with TRBJ2-2, with D unclear. V was cut by 4 bases and J by 0 bases, with 3 bases left in between. Per germline, CDR1 LNHDA and CDR2 SQIVND (reference sequence). The CDR3 runs to 13 residues. The CDR3 here is CASSNPNTGELFF. As DNA, the CDR3 is TGTGCCAGTAGTAACCCGAACACCGGGGAGCTGTTTTTT.

The chain is built from TRBV4-2 and TRBJ2-2, with D maybe TRBD2 (5 bases). The ends were cut back, 1 base at V and 5 bases at J, with 14 bases in the middle. This CDR3 contains 16 residues. Germline loops: CDR1 LGHNA, CDR2 YNFKEQ. The CDR3 here is CASSQGERRLTGELFF. CDR3 bases: TGTGCCAGCAGCCAAGGGGAGCGGCGATTGACCGGGGAGCTGTTTTTT.

The chain joins TRBV5-5 to TRBJ1-6; no firm D call. The ends were cut back, 3 bases at V and 5 bases at J, with 12 bases in the middle. The CDR3 has 15 amino acids. Looked up from germline, CDR1 is SGHKS and CDR2 is YYEKEE (reference sequence). The DNA of the CDR3 is TGTGCCAGCAGCTCAGGCGGTGGGCATAATTCACCCCTCCACTTT. Translation: CASSSGGGHNSPLHF. Filled out from reference TRBV5-5 and TRBJ1-6, the complete variable domain reads DAGVTQSPTHLIKTRGQQVTLRCSPISGHKSVSWYQQVLGQGPQFIFQYYEKEERGRGNFPDRFSARQFPNYSSELNVNALLLGDSALYLCASSSGGGHNSPLHFGNGTRLTVT.

The chain carries TRBV4-3 and TRBJ2-1; D gene unclear. The V end was cut by 1 base, the J end by 5 bases, with 9 bases between. The CDR3 length is 14 residues. CDR1 is LGHNA, CDR2 YSLEER, per germline. The CDR3, as DNA: TGCGCCAGCAGCCAAGCGGACGCCCACAATGAGCAGTTCTTC. Its translation is CASSQADAHNEQFF.

The genes are TRBV5-6 and TRBJ1-5, with TRBD1 as a possible D gene (5 bases). This CDR3 contains 14 residues. V gave up 4 bases and J gave up 7 bases, with 15 bases separating them. Germline CDR1 and CDR2: SGHDT and YYEEEE. The chain's CDR3 is CASSLGPGEQPQHF. CDR3 in DNA: TGTGCCAGCAGCCTCGGGCCGGGGGAACAGCCCCAGCATTTT.